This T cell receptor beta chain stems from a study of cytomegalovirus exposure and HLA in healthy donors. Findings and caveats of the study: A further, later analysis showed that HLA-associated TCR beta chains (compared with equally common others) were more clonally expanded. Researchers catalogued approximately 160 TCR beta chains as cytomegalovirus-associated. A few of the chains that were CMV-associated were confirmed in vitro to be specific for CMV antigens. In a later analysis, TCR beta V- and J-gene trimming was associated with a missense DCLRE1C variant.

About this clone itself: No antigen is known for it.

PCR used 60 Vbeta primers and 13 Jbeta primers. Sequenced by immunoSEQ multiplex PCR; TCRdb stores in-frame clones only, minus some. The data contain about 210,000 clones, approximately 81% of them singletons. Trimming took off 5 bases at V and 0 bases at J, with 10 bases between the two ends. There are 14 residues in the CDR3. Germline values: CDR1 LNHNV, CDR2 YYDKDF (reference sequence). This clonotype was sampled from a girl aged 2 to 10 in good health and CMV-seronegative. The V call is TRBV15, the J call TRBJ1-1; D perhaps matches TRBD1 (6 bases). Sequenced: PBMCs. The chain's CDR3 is CATSAQGMNTEAFF. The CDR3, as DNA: TGTGCCACCAGCGCACAGGGTATGAACACTGAAGCTTTCTTT. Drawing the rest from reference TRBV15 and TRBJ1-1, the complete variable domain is DAMVIQNPRYQVTQFGKPVTLSCSQTLNHNVMYWYQQKSSQAPKLLFHYYDKDFNNEADTPDNFQSRRPNTSFCFLDIRSPGLGDTAMYLCATSAQGMNTEAFFGQGTRLTVV.